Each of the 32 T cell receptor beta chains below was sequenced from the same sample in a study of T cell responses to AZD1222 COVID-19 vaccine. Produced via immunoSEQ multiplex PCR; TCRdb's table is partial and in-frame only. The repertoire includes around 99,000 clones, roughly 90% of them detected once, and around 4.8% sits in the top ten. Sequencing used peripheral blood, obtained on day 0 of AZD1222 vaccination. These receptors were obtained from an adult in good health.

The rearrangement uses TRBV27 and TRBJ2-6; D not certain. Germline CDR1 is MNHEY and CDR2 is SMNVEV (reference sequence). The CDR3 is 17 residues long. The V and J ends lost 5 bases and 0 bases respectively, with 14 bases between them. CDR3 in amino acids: CASSPMPLSSGANVLTF. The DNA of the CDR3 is TGTGCCAGCAGTCCGATGCCCCTCTCCTCTGGGGCCAACGTCCTGACTTTC.

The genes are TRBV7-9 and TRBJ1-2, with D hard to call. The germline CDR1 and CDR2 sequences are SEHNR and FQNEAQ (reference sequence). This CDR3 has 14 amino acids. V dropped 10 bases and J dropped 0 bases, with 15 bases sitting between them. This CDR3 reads CATRQSPANYGYTF. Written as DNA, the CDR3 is TGTGCCACCCGACAAAGCCCAGCTAACTATGGCTACACCTTC.

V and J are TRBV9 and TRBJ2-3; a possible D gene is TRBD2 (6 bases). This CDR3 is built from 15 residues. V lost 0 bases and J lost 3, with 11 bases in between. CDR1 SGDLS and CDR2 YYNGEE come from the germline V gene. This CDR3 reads CASSVEAGRTDTQYF. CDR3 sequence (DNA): TGTGCCAGCAGCGTAGAGGCGGGGAGAACAGATACGCAGTATTTT.

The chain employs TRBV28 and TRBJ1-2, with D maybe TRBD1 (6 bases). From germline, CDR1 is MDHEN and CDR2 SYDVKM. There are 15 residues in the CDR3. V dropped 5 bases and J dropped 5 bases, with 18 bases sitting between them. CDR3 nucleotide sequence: TGTGCCAGCAGTGAGGAAACAGGGTCAGGATATGGCTACACCTTC. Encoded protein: CASSEETGSGYGYTF.

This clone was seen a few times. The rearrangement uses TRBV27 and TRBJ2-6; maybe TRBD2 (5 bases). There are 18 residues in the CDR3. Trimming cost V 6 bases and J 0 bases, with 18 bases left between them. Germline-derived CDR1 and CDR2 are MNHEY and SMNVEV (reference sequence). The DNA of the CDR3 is TGTGCCAGCAGATCACCCCCCGGGAAGCGCTCTGGGGCCAACGTCCTGACTTTC. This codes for CASRSPPGKRSGANVLTF.

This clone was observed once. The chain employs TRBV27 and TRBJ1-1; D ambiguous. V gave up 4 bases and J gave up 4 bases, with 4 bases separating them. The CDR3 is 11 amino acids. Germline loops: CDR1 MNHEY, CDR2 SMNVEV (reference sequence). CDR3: CASSSRTEAFF. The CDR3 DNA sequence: TGTGCCAGCAGTTCACGCACTGAAGCTTTCTTT.

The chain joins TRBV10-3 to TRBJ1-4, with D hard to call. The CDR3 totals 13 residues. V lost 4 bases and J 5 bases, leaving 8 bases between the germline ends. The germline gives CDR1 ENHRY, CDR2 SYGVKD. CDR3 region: CAISVQVNEKLFF. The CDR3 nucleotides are TGTGCCATCAGTGTGCAAGTAAATGAAAAACTGTTTTTT.

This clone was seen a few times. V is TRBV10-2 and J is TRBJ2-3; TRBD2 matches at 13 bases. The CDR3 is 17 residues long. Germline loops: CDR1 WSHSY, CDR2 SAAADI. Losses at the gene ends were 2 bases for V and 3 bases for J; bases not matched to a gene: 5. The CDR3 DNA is TGCGCCAGCAGTGAGAGGACTAGCGGGAGTAGGACAGATACGCAGTATTTT. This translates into CASSERTSGSRTDTQYF.

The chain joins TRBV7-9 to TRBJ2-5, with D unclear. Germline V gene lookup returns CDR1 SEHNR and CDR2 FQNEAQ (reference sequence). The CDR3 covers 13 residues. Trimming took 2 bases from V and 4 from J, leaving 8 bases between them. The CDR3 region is CASSLPAVETQYF. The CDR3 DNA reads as TGTGCCAGCAGCTTACCTGCGGTAGAGACCCAGTACTTC.

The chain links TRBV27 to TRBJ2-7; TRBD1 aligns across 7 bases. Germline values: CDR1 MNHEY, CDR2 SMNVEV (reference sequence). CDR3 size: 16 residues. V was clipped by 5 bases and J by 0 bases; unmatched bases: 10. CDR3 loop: CASSKNRGSSSYEQYF. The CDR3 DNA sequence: TGTGCCAGCAGTAAAAACAGGGGATCCAGCTCCTACGAGCAGTACTTC.

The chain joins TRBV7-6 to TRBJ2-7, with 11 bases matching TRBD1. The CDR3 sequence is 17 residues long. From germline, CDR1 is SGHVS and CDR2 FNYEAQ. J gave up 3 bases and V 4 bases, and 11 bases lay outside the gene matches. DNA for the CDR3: TGTGCCAGCAGCTCGAGGACAGGGGGCGATATGGTCTACGAGCAGTACTTC. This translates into CASSSRTGGDMVYEQYF. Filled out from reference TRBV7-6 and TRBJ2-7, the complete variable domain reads GAGVSQSPRYKVTKRGQDVALRCDPISGHVSLYWYRQALGQGPEFLTYFNYEAQQDKSGLPNDRFSAERPEGSISTLTIQRTEQRDSAMYRCASSSRTGGDMVYEQYFGPGTRLTVT.

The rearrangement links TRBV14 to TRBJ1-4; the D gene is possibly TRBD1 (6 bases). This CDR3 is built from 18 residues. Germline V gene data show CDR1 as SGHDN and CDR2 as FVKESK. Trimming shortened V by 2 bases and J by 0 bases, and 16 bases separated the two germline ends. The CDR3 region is CASSQFTGSVATNEKLFF. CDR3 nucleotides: TGTGCCAGCAGCCAATTTACAGGGTCAGTTGCAACTAATGAAAAACTGTTTTTT. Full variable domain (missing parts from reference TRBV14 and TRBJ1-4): EAGVTQFPSHSVIEKGQTVTLRCDPISGHDNLYWYRRVMGKEIKFLLHFVKESKQDESGMPNNRFLAERTGGTYSTLKVQPAELEDSGVYFCASSQFTGSVATNEKLFFGSGTQLSVL.

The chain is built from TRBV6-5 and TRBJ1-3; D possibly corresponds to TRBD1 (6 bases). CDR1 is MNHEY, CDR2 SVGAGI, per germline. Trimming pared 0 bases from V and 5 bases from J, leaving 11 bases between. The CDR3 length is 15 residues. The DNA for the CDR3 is TGTGCCAGCAGTTACTCGAAAGACAGGCGAAACACCATATATTTT. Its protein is CASSYSKDRRNTIYF.

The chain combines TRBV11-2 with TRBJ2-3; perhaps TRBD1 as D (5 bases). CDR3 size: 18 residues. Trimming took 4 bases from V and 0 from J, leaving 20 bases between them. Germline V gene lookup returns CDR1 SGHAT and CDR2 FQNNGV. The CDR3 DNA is TGTGCCAGCAGCTCCGTTTGGGGCACGCTGGACAGCACAGATACGCAGTATTTT. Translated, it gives CASSSVWGTLDSTDTQYF. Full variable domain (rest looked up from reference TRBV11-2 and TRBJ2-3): EAGVAQSPRYKIIEKRQSVAFWCNPISGHATLYWYQQILGQGPKLLIQFQNNGVVDDSQLPKDRFSAERLKGVDSTLKIQPAKLEDSAVYLCASSSVWGTLDSTDTQYFGPGTRLTVL.

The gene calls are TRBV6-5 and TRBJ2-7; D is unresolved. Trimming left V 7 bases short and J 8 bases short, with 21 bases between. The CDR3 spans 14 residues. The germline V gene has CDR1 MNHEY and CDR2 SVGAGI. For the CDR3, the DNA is TGTGCCAGCAAATCTGCCTGGGCAGAGCCGAAGCAGTACTTC. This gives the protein CASKSAWAEPKQYF.

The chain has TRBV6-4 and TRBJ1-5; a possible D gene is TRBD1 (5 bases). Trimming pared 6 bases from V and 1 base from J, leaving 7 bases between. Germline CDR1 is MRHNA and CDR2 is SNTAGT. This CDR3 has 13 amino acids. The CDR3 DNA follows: TGTGCCAGCAGAGGGGACAGCAATCAGCCCCAGCATTTT. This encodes CASRGDSNQPQHF.

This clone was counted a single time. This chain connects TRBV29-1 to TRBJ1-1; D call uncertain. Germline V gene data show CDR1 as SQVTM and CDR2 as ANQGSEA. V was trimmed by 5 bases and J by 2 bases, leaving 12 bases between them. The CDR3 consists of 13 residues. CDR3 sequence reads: CSVRRSDNTEAFF. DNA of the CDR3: TGCAGCGTTCGGCGATCCGACAACACTGAAGCTTTCTTT.

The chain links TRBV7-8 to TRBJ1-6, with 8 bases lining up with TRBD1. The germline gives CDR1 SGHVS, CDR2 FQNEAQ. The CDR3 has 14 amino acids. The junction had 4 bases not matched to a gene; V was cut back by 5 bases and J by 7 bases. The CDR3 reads CASSRTGPNSPLHF. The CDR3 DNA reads TGTGCCAGCAGCAGGACAGGGCCCAATTCACCCCTCCACTTT.

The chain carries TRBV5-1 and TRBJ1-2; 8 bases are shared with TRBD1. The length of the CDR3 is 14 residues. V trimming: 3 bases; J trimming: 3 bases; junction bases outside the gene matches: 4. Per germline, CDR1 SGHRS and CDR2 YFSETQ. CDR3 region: CASSSGGPYYGYTF. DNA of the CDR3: TGCGCCAGCAGCTCAGGGGGCCCGTACTATGGCTACACCTTC.

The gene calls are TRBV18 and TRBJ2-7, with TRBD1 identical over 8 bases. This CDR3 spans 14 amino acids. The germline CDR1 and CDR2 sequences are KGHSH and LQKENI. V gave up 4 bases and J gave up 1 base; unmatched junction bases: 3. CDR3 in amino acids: CASSQGQASYEQYF. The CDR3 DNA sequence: TGTGCCAGCTCACAGGGACAGGCGTCCTACGAGCAGTACTTC.

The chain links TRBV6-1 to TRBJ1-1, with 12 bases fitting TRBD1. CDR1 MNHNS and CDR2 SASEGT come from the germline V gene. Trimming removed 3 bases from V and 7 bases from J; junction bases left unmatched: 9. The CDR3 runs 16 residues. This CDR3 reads CASSDLSGTGGDEAFF. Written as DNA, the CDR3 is TGTGCCAGCAGTGATCTATCGGGGACAGGGGGCGATGAAGCTTTCTTT.

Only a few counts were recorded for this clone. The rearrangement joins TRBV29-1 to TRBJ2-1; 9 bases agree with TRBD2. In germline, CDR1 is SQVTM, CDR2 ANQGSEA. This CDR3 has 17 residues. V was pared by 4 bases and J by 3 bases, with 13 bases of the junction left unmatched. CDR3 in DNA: TGCAGCGTTGTCTGGATTCAGCGGGGGGCCAACTACAATGAGCAGTTCTTC. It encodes CSVVWIQRGANYNEQFF.

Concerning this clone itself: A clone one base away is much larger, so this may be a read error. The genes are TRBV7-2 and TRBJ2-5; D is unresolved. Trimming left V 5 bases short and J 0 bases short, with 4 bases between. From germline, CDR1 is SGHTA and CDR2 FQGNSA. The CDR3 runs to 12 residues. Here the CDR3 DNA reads TGTGCCAGCAGCCAGTACCAAGAGACCCAGTACTTC. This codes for CASSQYQETQYF.

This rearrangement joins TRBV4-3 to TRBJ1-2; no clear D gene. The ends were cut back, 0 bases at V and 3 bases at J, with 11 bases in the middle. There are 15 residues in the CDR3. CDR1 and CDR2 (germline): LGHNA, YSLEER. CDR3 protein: CASSQDVLMDYGYTF. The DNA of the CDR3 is TGCGCCAGCAGCCAAGATGTACTCATGGACTATGGCTACACCTTC.

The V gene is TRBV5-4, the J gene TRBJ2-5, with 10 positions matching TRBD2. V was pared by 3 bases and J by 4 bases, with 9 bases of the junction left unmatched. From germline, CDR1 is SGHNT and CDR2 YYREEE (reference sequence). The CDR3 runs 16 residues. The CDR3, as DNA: TGTGCCAGCAGCTCGGGGACGGGACTAGCGACAGAGACCCAGTACTTC. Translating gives CASSSGTGLATETQYF. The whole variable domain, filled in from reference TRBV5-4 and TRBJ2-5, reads ETGVTQSPTHLIKTRGQQVTLRCSSQSGHNTVSWYQQALGQGPQFIFQYYREEENGRGNFPPRFSGLQFPNYSSELNVNALELDDSALYLCASSSGTGLATETQYFGPGTRLLVL.

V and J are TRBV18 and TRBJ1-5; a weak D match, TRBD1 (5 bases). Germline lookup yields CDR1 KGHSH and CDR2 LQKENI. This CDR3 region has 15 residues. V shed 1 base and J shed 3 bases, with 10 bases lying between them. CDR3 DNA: TGTGCCAGCTCACCACAGGCAGGGTCCAATCAGCCCCAGCATTTT. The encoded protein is CASSPQAGSNQPQHF.

CDR3 DNA sequence: TGTGCCATCAGTGCCGACAGGGTAGGGAACACTGAAGCTTTCTTT. Translated: CAISADRVGNTEAFF. The gene calls are TRBV10-3 and TRBJ1-1; 7 positions agree with TRBD1. V trimming: 4 bases; J trimming: 1 base; junction bases outside the gene matches: 6. Germline V gene lookup returns CDR1 ENHRY and CDR2 SYGVKD. This CDR3 is 15 amino acids long.

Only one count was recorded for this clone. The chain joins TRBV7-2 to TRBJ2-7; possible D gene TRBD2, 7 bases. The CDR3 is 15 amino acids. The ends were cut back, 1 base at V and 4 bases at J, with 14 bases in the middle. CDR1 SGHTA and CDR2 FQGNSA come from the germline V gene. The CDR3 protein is CASSLEGGFWYEQYF. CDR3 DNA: TGTGCCAGCAGCTTAGAGGGGGGGTTCTGGTACGAGCAGTACTTC.

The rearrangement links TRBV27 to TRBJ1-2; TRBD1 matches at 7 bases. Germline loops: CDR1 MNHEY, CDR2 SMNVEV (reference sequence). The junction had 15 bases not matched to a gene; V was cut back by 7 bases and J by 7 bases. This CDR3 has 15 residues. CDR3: CASTDKFQGEGGYTF. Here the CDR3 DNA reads TGTGCCAGCACAGACAAGTTTCAGGGGGAAGGTGGCTACACCTTC.

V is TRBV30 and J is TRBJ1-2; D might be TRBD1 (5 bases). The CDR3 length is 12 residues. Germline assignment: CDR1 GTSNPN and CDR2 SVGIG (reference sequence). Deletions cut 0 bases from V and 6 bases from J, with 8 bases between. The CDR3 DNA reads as TGTGCCTGGAGTGTAGGGGAGGATGGCTACACCTTC. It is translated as CAWSVGEDGYTF.

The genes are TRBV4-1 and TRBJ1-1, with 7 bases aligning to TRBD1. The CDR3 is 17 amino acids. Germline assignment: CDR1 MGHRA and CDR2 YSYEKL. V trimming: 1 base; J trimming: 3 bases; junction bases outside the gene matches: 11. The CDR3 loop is CASSQGPRGGRYTEAFF. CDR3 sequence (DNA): TGCGCCAGCAGCCAAGGCCCCAGGGGGGGACGGTACACTGAAGCTTTCTTT.

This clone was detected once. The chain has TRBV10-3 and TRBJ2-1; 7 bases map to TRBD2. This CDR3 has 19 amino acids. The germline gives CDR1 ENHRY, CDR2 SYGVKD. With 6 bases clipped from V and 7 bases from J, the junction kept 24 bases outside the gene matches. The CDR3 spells CAISQSILADAGGRNEQFF. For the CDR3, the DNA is TGTGCCATCAGCCAGTCGATTCTAGCGGACGCCGGCGGGCGTAATGAGCAGTTCTTC.